The 22 T cell receptor beta chains presented below share a single source sample, sequenced in a study of shared clonotypes between healthy human individuals (dated by TCRdb to 2018 to 2020). Libraries came from the immunoSEQ multiplex PCR assay. In TCRdb, the immuneACCESS table is reduced to in-frame sequences with V and J assigned. These tables do not hold every clone; where another copy was compared, an unresolved V gene accounts for under half, and the others remain unexplained. For this sample the table gives hundreds of thousands of clones, of which around 73% were detected only once. The ten most abundant clones make up around 1.8% of the sample. The sample comprised memory CD4+ T cells sorted from blood. This specimen's cell subset or site label, interpreted: CD45RA-negative fraction. The receptors stem from a woman aged 30 to 39 in good health.

The chain uses TRBV27 and TRBJ2-3; the D gene is possibly TRBD1 (6 bases). Trimming took off 7 bases at V and 1 base at J, with 12 bases between the two ends. The CDR3 is 14 amino acids. Per the germline V gene, CDR1 is MNHEY and CDR2 is SMNVEV (reference sequence). The CDR3 nucleotides are TGTGCCAGCAAAAAGGGGGACGGCACAGATACGCAGTATTTT. Amino acids: CASKKGDGTDTQYF.

V gene TRBV5-1 combines with J gene TRBJ2-1; 7 nucleotides align to TRBD1. Germline V gene data show CDR1 as SGHRS and CDR2 as YFSETQ. V was clipped by 2 bases and J by 7 bases; unmatched bases: 9. This CDR3 is 15 amino acids long. The CDR3, as DNA: TGCGCCAGCAGCTTCAGGCAAGACAGGGTAAATGAGCAGTTCTTC. The encoded protein is CASSFRQDRVNEQFF.

The rearrangement joins TRBV28 to TRBJ2-3, with 7 positions matching TRBD2. This CDR3 contains 16 residues. The V segment lost 2 bases and the J segment 5 bases; nucleotides outside the gene matches: 10. Germline CDR1 MDHEN, CDR2 SYDVKM. The CDR3 is CASSLGGSGDQDTQYF. The CDR3 DNA sequence: TGTGCCAGCAGTTTAGGGGGGAGCGGGGACCAAGATACGCAGTATTTT.

The chain has TRBV29-1 and TRBJ2-1, with 10 bases aligning to TRBD2. The CDR3 runs 15 residues. V shed 3 bases, J shed 5 bases, and the junction held 7 bases outside the gene matches. Germline V gene data show CDR1 as SQVTM and CDR2 as ANQGSEA. CDR3 region: CSVDRAGGPDNEQFF. The DNA for the CDR3 is TGCAGCGTTGATCGAGCGGGAGGGCCCGACAATGAGCAGTTCTTC.

This clone was detected a few times. The chain uses TRBV5-4 and TRBJ2-1; D remains ambiguous. The CDR3 consists of 16 residues. Germline V gene lookup returns CDR1 SGHNT and CDR2 YYREEE (reference sequence). V shed 0 bases and J shed 0 bases, with 10 bases lying between them. CDR3 region: CASSLVGGNSYNEQFF. In nucleotides, the CDR3 is TGTGCCAGCAGCTTGGTTGGCGGCAACTCCTACAATGAGCAGTTCTTC.

V usage is TRBV13 and J usage is TRBJ2-7; 7 positions match TRBD1. Germline trimming cut 4 bases from V and 3 bases from J; bases unmatched to any gene: 6. The CDR3 runs 14 residues. Germline V CDR1 and CDR2: PRHDT, FYEKMQ (reference sequence). The CDR3 here is CASSSSGGHYEQYF. For the CDR3, the DNA is TGTGCCAGCAGCTCCTCAGGGGGTCACTACGAGCAGTACTTC.

In this sample, this clone turned up a few times. The J gene is TRBJ1-3, the V gene TRBV7-3, with 7 bases aligning to TRBD1. V dropped 5 bases and J dropped 0; count of bases not matched to a gene: 7. CDR3 length equals 16 residues. Germline V gene sequence: CDR1 SGHTA, CDR2 FQGTGA. The chain's CDR3 is CASSASWTGSGNTIYF. CDR3 nucleotide sequence: TGTGCCAGCAGCGCTAGCTGGACAGGCTCTGGAAACACCATATATTTT.

The chain couples TRBV7-2 to TRBJ1-1; D is perhaps TRBD1 (5 bases). CDR1 is SGHTA and CDR2 is FQGNSA in the germline V gene. The CDR3 extends over 13 amino acids. V lost 6 bases and J lost 3, with 11 bases in between. CDR3 region: CASRRQRDTEAFF. The CDR3 DNA reads as TGTGCCAGCAGGCGACAGAGGGACACTGAAGCTTTCTTT. Based on the CDR3 plus reference TRBV7-2 and TRBJ1-1, the full variable domain is GAGVSQSPSNKVTEKGKDVELRCDPISGHTALYWYRQSLGQGLEFLIYFQGNSAPDKSGLPSDRFSAERTGGSVSTLTIQRTQQEDSAVYLCASRRQRDTEAFFGQGTRLTVV.

Ten or more counts support this clone. The chain couples TRBV28 to TRBJ2-3, with 7 nucleotides matching TRBD1. This CDR3 contains 14 residues. CDR1 is MDHEN, CDR2 SYDVKM, per germline. The J segment lost 2 bases and the V segment lost 7 bases, leaving 6 bases of the junction unmatched. DNA for the CDR3: TGTGCCAGCAATTGGGACAGTCCCACAGATACGCAGTATTTT. Amino acid sequence: CASNWDSPTDTQYF.

The chain is built from TRBV30 and TRBJ2-1; 7 positions match TRBD1. This CDR3 has 12 residues. J was trimmed by 11 bases and V by 3 bases; bases with no gene match: 7. CDR1 is GTSNPN, CDR2 SVGIG, per germline (reference sequence). CDR3 residues: CAWRGETGKQFF. The CDR3 DNA sequence: TGTGCCTGGAGGGGGGAGACAGGGAAGCAGTTCTTC.

This clone was counted at least ten times. V gene TRBV6-6 combines with J gene TRBJ1-1; the match to TRBD1 covers 8 bases. CDR3 length equals 15 residues. Unmatched junction bases numbered 6, after V lost 2 bases and J lost 4 bases. Germline V CDR1 and CDR2: MNHNY, SVGAGI (reference sequence). The CDR3 coding sequence is TGTGCCAGCAGTTACCTGGACAGGGAGGGCACTGAAGCTTTCTTT. Its protein product is CASSYLDREGTEAFF.

A few counts support this clone. The chain has TRBV7-8 and TRBJ2-5, with 7 nucleotides matching TRBD2. Germline V gene data show CDR1 as SGHVS and CDR2 as FQNEAQ. V lost 5 bases to trimming and J lost 2 bases; unmatched junction nucleotides: 14. This CDR3 region has 17 residues. DNA for the CDR3: TGTGCCAGCAGCCAGACCAGGACTGGGAGGGCTCAAGAGACCCAGTACTTC. Translated: CASSQTRTGRAQETQYF.

A few counts support this clone. The chain combines TRBV2 with TRBJ2-1; 8 nucleotides match TRBD2. Germline V CDR1 and CDR2: SNHLY, FYNNEI. V trimming: 7 bases; J trimming: 8 bases; junction bases outside the gene matches: 7. The CDR3 consists of 13 residues. CDR3 coding DNA: TGTGCCAGCACCCTGGGACTAGTGGATGAGCAGTTCTTC. This codes for CASTLGLVDEQFF.

CDR3 nucleotides: TGTGCCAGTAGTGCCCCGGGACAGGGTCAACGCGAGCAGTACTTC. Translating gives CASSAPGQGQREQYF. V is TRBV19 and J is TRBJ2-7, with 9 bases fitting TRBD1. After removal of 5 bases from V and 6 bases from J, the junction contained 11 bases not matched to a gene. The length of the CDR3 is 15 residues. Per germline, CDR1 LNHDA and CDR2 SQIVND (reference sequence).

The chain combines TRBV28 with TRBJ2-2, with TRBD1 as a possible D gene (6 bases). The CDR3 length is 17 residues. The ends were cut back, 1 base at V and 0 bases at J, with 12 bases in the middle. The V gene's germline CDR1 is MDHEN and CDR2 SYDVKM. CDR3 DNA sequence: TGTGCCAGCAGTTTATCGGGACAACCTGCGAACACCGGGGAGCTGTTTTTT. Translating gives CASSLSGQPANTGELFF. Full variable domain (rest looked up from reference TRBV28 and TRBJ2-2): DVKVTQSSRYLVKRTGEKVFLECVQDMDHENMFWYRQDPGLGLRLIYFSYDVKMKEKGDIPEGYSVSREKKERFSLILESASTNQTSMYLCASSLSGQPANTGELFFGEGSRLTVL.

The genes are TRBV7-9 and TRBJ2-2, with D maybe TRBD1 (5 bases). V was shortened by 3 bases and J by 5 bases, with 10 bases between the two germline ends. The CDR3 is 14 residues long. Germline-derived CDR1 and CDR2 are SEHNR and FQNEAQ (reference sequence). The CDR3 nucleotides read TGTGCCAGCAGCTTCATGGGGCTAACCGGGGAGCTGTTTTTT. Residues: CASSFMGLTGELFF.

This chain links TRBV6-6 with TRBJ2-7; unclear D gene. There are 13 residues in the CDR3. Trimming shortened V by 6 bases and J by 2 bases, and 11 bases separated the two germline ends. Germline assignment: CDR1 MNHNY and CDR2 SVGAGI (reference sequence). This chain's CDR3 is CASSRPAAYEQYF. CDR3 nucleotide sequence: TGTGCCAGCAGCCGTCCCGCGGCCTACGAGCAGTACTTC.

This chain connects TRBV28 to TRBJ2-3, with D tentatively TRBD2 (6 bases). V shed 5 bases and J shed 1 base, with 16 bases lying between them. The CDR3 totals 16 residues. Germline assignment: CDR1 MDHEN and CDR2 SYDVKM. DNA of the CDR3: TGTGCCAGCAGTGCGGGACTCTCCAAAGGCACAGATACGCAGTATTTT. This codes for CASSAGLSKGTDTQYF.

The gene calls are TRBV10-2 and TRBJ1-1; 7 positions match TRBD1. Germline assignment: CDR1 WSHSY and CDR2 SAAADI. The CDR3 covers 14 residues. With 4 bases clipped from V and 3 bases from J, the junction kept 5 bases outside the gene matches. The CDR3 loop reads CASSAWTGDTEAFF. The DNA of the CDR3 is TGCGCCAGCAGTGCTTGGACAGGTGACACTGAAGCTTTCTTT.

The chain carries TRBV4-2 and TRBJ2-7, with TRBD2 matching 9 bases. The junction had 5 bases not matched to a gene; V was cut back by 0 bases and J by 2 bases. Germline CDR1 reads LGHNA; CDR2 reads YNFKEQ. The CDR3 spans 16 residues. The DNA for the CDR3 is TGTGCCAGCAGCCAAGATGGACTAGCGCGAACCTACGAGCAGTACTTC. This codes for CASSQDGLARTYEQYF.

V is TRBV19 and J is TRBJ1-4; tentative D call: TRBD1 (5 bases). Per the germline V gene, CDR1 is LNHDA and CDR2 is SQIVND (reference sequence). The CDR3 length is 14 residues. V was cut by 6 bases and J by 5 bases, with 13 bases left in between. CDR3 sequence (DNA): TGTGCCAGTAGCCCGGACAAATTAAATGAAAAACTGTTTTTT. Amino acid sequence: CASSPDKLNEKLFF.

J is TRBJ2-3 and V is TRBV19; D call uncertain. There are 16 residues in the CDR3. Germline V lookup: CDR1 LNHDA, CDR2 SQIVND (reference sequence). Trimming stripped 1 base from V and 1 base from J, with 12 bases between. CDR3: CASSIGPWGGTDTQYF. The CDR3 region has the DNA TGTGCCAGTAGTATAGGCCCCTGGGGTGGCACAGATACGCAGTATTTT.